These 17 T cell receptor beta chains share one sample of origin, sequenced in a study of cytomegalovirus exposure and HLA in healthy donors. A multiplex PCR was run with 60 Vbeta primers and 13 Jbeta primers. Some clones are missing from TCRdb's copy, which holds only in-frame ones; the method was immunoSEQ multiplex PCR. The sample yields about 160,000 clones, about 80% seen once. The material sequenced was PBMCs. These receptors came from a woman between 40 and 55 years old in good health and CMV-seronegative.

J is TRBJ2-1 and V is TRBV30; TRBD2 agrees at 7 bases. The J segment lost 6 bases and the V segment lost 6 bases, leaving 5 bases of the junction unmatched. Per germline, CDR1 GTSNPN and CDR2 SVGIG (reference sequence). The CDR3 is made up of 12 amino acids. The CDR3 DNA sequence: TGTGCCTGCCAAACGGGGGGCAATGAGCAGTTCTTC. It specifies CACQTGGNEQFF.

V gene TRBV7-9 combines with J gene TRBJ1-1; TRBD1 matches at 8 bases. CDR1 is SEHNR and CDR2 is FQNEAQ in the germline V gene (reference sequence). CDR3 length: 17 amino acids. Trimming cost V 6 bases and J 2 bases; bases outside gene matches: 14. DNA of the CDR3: TGTGCCAGCAGTTATAGAACCGGGACAGGCGTAAACACTGAAGCTTTCTTT. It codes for CASSYRTGTGVNTEAFF.

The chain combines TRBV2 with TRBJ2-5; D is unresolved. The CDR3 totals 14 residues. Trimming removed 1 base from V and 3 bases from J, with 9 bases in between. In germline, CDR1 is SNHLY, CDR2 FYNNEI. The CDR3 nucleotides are TGTGCCAGCAGTGAAGGTTGGAGAGAAGAGACCCAGTACTTC. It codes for CASSEGWREETQYF.

CDR3 in DNA: TGTGCCAGCTCAGGGAGACGGGCCGACATGAACACTGAAGCTTTCTTT. It specifies CASSGRRADMNTEAFF. The J gene is TRBJ1-1, the V gene TRBV18; D gene uncertain. This CDR3 has 16 residues. Trimming took off 5 bases at V and 0 bases at J, with 16 bases between the two ends. The germline CDR1 and CDR2 sequences are KGHSH and LQKENI. Together with reference TRBV18 and TRBJ1-1, the CDR3 gives the full variable domain: NAGVMQNPRHLVRRRGQEARLRCSPMKGHSHVYWYRQLPEEGLKFMVYLQKENIIDESGMPKERFSAEFPKEGPSILRIQQVVRGDSAAYFCASSGRRADMNTEAFFGQGTRLTVV.

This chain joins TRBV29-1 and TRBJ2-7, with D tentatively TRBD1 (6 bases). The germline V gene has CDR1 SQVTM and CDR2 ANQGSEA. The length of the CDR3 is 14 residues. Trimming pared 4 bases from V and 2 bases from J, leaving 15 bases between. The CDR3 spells CSVGLQGPPYEQYF. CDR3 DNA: TGCAGCGTTGGCCTACAGGGTCCCCCCTACGAGCAGTACTTC.

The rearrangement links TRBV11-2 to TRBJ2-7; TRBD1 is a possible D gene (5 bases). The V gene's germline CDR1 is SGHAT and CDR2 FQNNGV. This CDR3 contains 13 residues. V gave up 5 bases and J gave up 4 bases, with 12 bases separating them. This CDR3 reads CASSHNQGYEQYF. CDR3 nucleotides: TGTGCCAGCAGCCACAATCAGGGTTACGAGCAGTACTTC.

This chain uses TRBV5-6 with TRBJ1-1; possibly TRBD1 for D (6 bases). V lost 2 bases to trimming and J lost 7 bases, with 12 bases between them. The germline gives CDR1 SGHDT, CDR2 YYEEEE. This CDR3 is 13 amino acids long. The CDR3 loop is CASSFTDRLEAFF. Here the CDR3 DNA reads TGTGCCAGCAGCTTTACCGACAGGCTTGAAGCTTTCTTT.

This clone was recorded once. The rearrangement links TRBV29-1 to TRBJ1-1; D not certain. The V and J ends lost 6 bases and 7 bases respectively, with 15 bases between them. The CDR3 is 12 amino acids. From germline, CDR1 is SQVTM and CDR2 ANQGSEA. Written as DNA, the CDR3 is TGCAGCGTCGTACGTGGGGAGGGTGAAGCTTTCTTT. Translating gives CSVVRGEGEAFF. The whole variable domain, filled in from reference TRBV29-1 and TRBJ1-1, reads SAVISQKPSRDICQRGTSLTIQCQVDSQVTMMFWYRQQPGQSLTLIATANQGSEATYESGFVIDKFPISRPNLTFSTLTVSNMSPEDSSIYLCSVVRGEGEAFFGQGTRLTVV.

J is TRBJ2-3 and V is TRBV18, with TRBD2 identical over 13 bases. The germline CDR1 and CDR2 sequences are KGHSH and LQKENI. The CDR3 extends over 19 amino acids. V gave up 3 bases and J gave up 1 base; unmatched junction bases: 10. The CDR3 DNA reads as TGTGCCAGCTCACCGAAGCGAGGACTAGCGGGAGACGGCACAGATACGCAGTATTTT. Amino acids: CASSPKRGLAGDGTDTQYF.

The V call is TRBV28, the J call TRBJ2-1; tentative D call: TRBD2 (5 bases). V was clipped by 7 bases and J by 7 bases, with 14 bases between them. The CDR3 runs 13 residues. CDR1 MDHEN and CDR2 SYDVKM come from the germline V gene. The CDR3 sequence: CASILSTGNEQFF. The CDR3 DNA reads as TGTGCCAGCATCCTTAGCACGGGGAATGAGCAGTTCTTC. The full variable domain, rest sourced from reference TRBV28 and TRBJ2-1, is DVKVTQSSRYLVKRTGEKVFLECVQDMDHENMFWYRQDPGLGLRLIYFSYDVKMKEKGDIPEGYSVSREKKERFSLILESASTNQTSMYLCASILSTGNEQFFGPGTRLTVL.

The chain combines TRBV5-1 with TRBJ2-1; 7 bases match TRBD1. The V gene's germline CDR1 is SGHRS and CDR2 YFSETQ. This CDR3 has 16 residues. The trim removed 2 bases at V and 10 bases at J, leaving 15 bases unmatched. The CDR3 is CASSLGTARSLDEQFF. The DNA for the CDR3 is TGCGCCAGCAGCTTAGGGACAGCCAGGTCCCTCGACGAGCAGTTCTTC.

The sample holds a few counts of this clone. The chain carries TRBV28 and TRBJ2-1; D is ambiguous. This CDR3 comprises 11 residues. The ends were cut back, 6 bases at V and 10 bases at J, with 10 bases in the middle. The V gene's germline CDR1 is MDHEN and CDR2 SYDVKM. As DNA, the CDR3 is TGTGCCAGCAGCCCTTATCGGGAGCAGTTCTTC. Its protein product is CASSPYREQFF.

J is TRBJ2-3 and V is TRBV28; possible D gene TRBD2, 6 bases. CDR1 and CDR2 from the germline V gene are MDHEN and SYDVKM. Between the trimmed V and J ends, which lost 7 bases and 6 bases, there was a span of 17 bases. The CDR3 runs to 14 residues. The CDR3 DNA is TGTGCCAGCACCCTTAGCGGTATGAGGGATACGCAGTATTTT. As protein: CASTLSGMRDTQYF.

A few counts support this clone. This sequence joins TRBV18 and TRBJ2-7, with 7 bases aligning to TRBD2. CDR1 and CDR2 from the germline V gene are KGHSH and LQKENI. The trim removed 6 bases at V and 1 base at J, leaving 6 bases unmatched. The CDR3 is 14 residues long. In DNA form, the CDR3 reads TGTGCCAGCTCTCCGGGACTAACGTCCTACGAGCAGTACTTC. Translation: CASSPGLTSYEQYF.

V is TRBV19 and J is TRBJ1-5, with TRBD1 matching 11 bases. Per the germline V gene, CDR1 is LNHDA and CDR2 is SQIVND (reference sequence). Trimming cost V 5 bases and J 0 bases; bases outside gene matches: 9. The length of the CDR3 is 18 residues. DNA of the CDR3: TGTGCCAGTAGTGTCGGGACAGGGGGAGGTAGTAGCAATCAGCCCCAGCATTTT. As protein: CASSVGTGGGSSNQPQHF. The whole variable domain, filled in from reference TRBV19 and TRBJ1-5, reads DGGITQSPKYLFRKEGQNVTLSCEQNLNHDAMYWYRQDPGQGLRLIYYSQIVNDFQKGDIAEGYSVSREKKESFPLTVTSAQKNPTAFYLCASSVGTGGGSSNQPQHFGDGTRLSIL.

Here the CDR3 DNA reads TGTGCCAGCAGTGAGGGCCGTTTCCCCTACGAGCAGTACTTC. Encoded protein: CASSEGRFPYEQYF. The rearrangement uses TRBV2 and TRBJ2-7; no clear D gene. Per germline, CDR1 SNHLY and CDR2 FYNNEI. The length of the CDR3 is 14 residues. V was pared by 3 bases and J by 2 bases, with 11 bases between. Based on the CDR3 plus reference TRBV2 and TRBJ2-7, the full variable domain is EPEVTQTPSHQVTQMGQEVILRCVPISNHLYFYWYRQILGQKVEFLVSFYNNEISEKSEIFDDQFSVERPDGSNFTLKIRSTKLEDSAMYFCASSEGRFPYEQYFGPGTRLTVT.

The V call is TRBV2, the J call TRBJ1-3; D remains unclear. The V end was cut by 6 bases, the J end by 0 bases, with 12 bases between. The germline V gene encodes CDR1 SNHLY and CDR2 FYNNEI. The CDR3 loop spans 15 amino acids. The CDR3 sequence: CASSGRSRSGNTIYF. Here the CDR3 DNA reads TGTGCCAGCAGCGGCAGGTCGCGCTCTGGAAACACCATATATTTT.